What follows are 8 T cell receptor beta chains derived from one specimen sequenced in a study of regulatory T cells in long-lasting Graves disease. As for time point: persistent/refractory GD, antithyroid drugs over 5 years with positive TRAb. Isolated PBMC RNA provided the starting material for the TCR library. The authors built TCR beta libraries using iRepertoire HTBI primers and Arm-PCR of CDR3 regions. TCRdb re-analysed the multiplex PCR reads in MiXCR, keeping a single row per CDR3 protein. The data show about 400,000 distinct CDR3 sequences, less than 25% seen once. This sample comprised peripheral blood mononuclear cells (PBMCs), obtained when the disease was refractory, from a patient treated with antithyroid drugs. These receptors were collected from a female donor with Graves disease.

This clonotype was found many times. The chain links TRBV29-1 to TRBJ1-2, with D maybe TRBD1 (5 bases). This CDR3 is 12 amino acids long. The ends were cut back, 4 bases at V and 7 bases at J, with 13 bases in the middle. From germline, CDR1 is SQVTM and CDR2 ANQGSEA. DNA of the CDR3: TGCAGCGTTGGGGGGATTCGGTTTGGCTACACCTTC. Residues: CSVGGIRFGYTF.

The chain employs TRBV19 and TRBJ1-2; 8 bases are shared with TRBD1. The CDR3 is 13 amino acids. Trimming at V came to 4 bases and at J to 5 bases, leaving 3 bases not matched to a gene. Germline V gene sequence: CDR1 LNHDA, CDR2 SQIVND (reference sequence). The CDR3 reads CASSTGGDYGYTF. CDR3 nucleotide sequence: TGTGCCAGTAGTACAGGGGGCGATTATGGCTACACCTTC.

Remarks on this clonotype: This may be a read error: a much more frequent sequence differs by one nucleotide. The chain carries TRBV12-3 or TRBV12-4 and TRBJ1-4; no clear D. This CDR3 is 13 amino acids long. Trimming pared 5 bases from V and 8 bases from J, leaving 12 bases between. CDR3 DNA: TGTGCCAGCAGTCCTGTACACGGAGAAAAACTGTTTTTT. Translated: CASSPVHGEKLFF.

As regards this clonotype: A much bigger clone sits one base away, suggesting this may be a read error. The rearrangement links TRBV29-1 to TRBJ2-5, with 9 positions matching TRBD2. The CDR3 is made up of 14 amino acids. The junction had 11 bases not matched to a gene; V was cut back by 5 bases and J by 7 bases. Germline V gene lookup returns CDR1 SQVTM and CDR2 ANQGSEA. DNA for the CDR3: TGCAGCGTTTTTGGGACTAGCCTGAGTGGGACCCAGTACTTC. Translation gives CSVFGTSLSGTQYF.

The chain combines TRBV7-9 with TRBJ2-2; 7 bases are shared with TRBD2. This CDR3 comprises 16 residues. Germline trimming cut 5 bases from V and 5 bases from J; bases unmatched to any gene: 11. In germline, CDR1 is SEHNR, CDR2 FQNEAQ (reference sequence). Here the CDR3 DNA reads TGTGCCAGCAGCAGGTTGAGGCTAGCGGAGACCGGGGAGCTGTTTTTT. Amino acid sequence: CASSRLRLAETGELFF.

This clonotype was recorded at least ten times. V gene TRBV12-3 or TRBV12-4 combines with J gene TRBJ1-2; 7 bases agree with TRBD1. The ends lost 5 bases at V and 8 bases at J; junction bases unmatched: 17. This CDR3 is 16 amino acids long. In DNA form, the CDR3 reads TGTGCCAGCAGTGAGAGGGGGTACAGGGGAAGCGGGGGCTACACCTTC. It specifies CASSERGYRGSGGYTF.

The rearrangement uses TRBV7-2 and TRBJ2-7; D is perhaps TRBD1 or TRBD2 (5 bases each). The length of the CDR3 is 16 residues. CDR1 SGHTA and CDR2 FQGNSA come from the germline V gene. V was trimmed by 6 bases and J by 2 bases, leaving 20 bases between them. Here the CDR3 reads CASRTDGAGLPYEQYF. CDR3 nucleotide sequence: TGTGCCAGCAGAACGGACGGGGCGGGTCTTCCCTACGAGCAGTACTTC.

The V call is TRBV12-3 or TRBV12-4, the J call TRBJ2-3; D ambiguous. The CDR3 is made up of 11 amino acids. The germline V and J ends were trimmed by 0 bases and 11 bases, with 6 bases remaining between them. As DNA, the CDR3 is TGTGCCAGCAGTTTAGCTCCCGAGCAGTATTTT. Protein sequence: CASSLAPEQYF.